This entry lists 16 T cell receptor beta chains sequenced from one sample in a study of pediatric ulcerative colitis. During colonoscopy, one to two rectal pinch biopsies were collected. Libraries were prepared by immunoSEQ multiplex PCR; TCRdb keeps only in-frame clonotypes and omits some of them. This table holds approximately 17,000 clones, about 80% found once. Material for sequencing was gut tissue. Every receptor here comes from a boy aged 10-17 years who was a control in a study of pediatric ulcerative colitis.

In the case of this clone: The same CDR3 arises from other DNA sequences in this sample as well. CDR3 in amino acids: CASSLGGGYNEQFF. The CDR3 nucleotides read TGTGCCAGCAGCTTAGGAGGGGGCTACAATGAGCAGTTCTTC. This chain connects TRBV11-2 to TRBJ2-1; tentative D call: TRBD1 (6 bases). Per germline, CDR1 SGHAT and CDR2 FQNNGV. There are 14 residues in the CDR3. V lost 1 base to trimming and J lost 3 bases, with 7 bases between them. Full variable domain (remainder filled in from reference TRBV11-2 and TRBJ2-1): EAGVAQSPRYKIIEKRQSVAFWCNPISGHATLYWYQQILGQGPKLLIQFQNNGVVDDSQLPKDRFSAERLKGVDSTLKIQPAKLEDSAVYLCASSLGGGYNEQFFGPGTRLTVL.

This chain joins TRBV19 and TRBJ2-1, with 7 bases aligning to TRBD1. This CDR3 contains 16 residues. Germline V lookup: CDR1 LNHDA, CDR2 SQIVND (reference sequence). J was trimmed by 3 bases and V by 5 bases; bases with no gene match: 10. The CDR3 DNA reads as TGTGCCAGTAGTGTAACGGGACAGAGTCACTACAATGAGCAGTTCTTC. This codes for CASSVTGQSHYNEQFF.

The V call is TRBV18, the J call TRBJ1-3; D gene unclear. In germline, CDR1 is KGHSH, CDR2 LQKENI. Between the trimmed V and J ends, which lost 2 bases and 9 bases, there was a span of 14 bases. The CDR3 totals 14 residues. CDR3 in DNA: TGTGCCAGCTCACCAGAGGACCAAGGATCCACCATATATTTT. It is translated as CASSPEDQGSTIYF.

The chain employs TRBV5-1 and TRBJ2-2, with 8 bases lining up with TRBD1. The germline V gene encodes CDR1 SGHRS and CDR2 YFSETQ. V shed 3 bases and J 3 bases; nucleotides not matched to a gene: 10. The CDR3 runs to 17 residues. CDR3 sequence: CASSYEQGGGDTGELFF. CDR3 nucleotide sequence: TGCGCCAGCAGCTACGAACAGGGGGGCGGGGACACCGGGGAGCTGTTTTTT.

The V gene is TRBV5-8, the J gene TRBJ2-5; 7 nucleotides line up with TRBD2. This CDR3 contains 16 residues. V lost 0 bases, J lost 1 base, and 6 bases stayed unmatched. Germline V gene sequence: CDR1 SGHTS, CDR2 YDEGEE. CDR3 DNA sequence: TGTGCCAGCAGCTTGGGGCAGGGAGGGACCCAAGAGACCCAGTACTTC. Amino acids: CASSLGQGGTQETQYF.

The V gene is TRBV27, the J gene TRBJ2-2; 9 positions agree with TRBD1. V shed 4 bases and J 7 bases; nucleotides not matched to a gene: 13. CDR1 is MNHEY, CDR2 SMNVEV, per germline (reference sequence). CDR3 size: 17 residues. CDR3 DNA sequence: TGTGCCAGCAGTTACGTAAGCTTGACAGGGGGAAACGGGGAGCTGTTTTTT. This codes for CASSYVSLTGGNGELFF.

The chain carries TRBV9 and TRBJ2-1; 9 bases are a match to TRBD1. This CDR3 is 20 amino acids long. Trimming removed 5 bases from V and 4 bases from J; junction bases left unmatched: 22. CDR1 and CDR2 (germline): SGDLS, YYNGEE. As DNA, the CDR3 is TGTGCCAGCAGAGACCGGGACAGGGCCCTAACGGGCGGGAGTTACAATGAGCAGTTCTTC. Its protein product is CASRDRDRALTGGSYNEQFF.

The CDR3 coding sequence is TGTGCCAGCAGTGCCACTTGGGGGGGAATGCAGCCCCAGCATTTT. The encoded protein is CASSATWGGMQPQHF. V gene TRBV6-1 combines with J gene TRBJ1-5, with D possibly being TRBD1 (5 bases). CDR3 size: 15 residues. Germline V gene lookup returns CDR1 MNHNS and CDR2 SASEGT. Between the trimmed V and J ends, which lost 4 bases and 7 bases, there was a span of 17 bases.

In its sample, this clone was seen a few times. The chain has TRBV19 and TRBJ1-1, with D perhaps matching TRBD1 (6 bases). Germline CDR1 and CDR2: LNHDA and SQIVND (reference sequence). This CDR3 spans 14 amino acids. The V and J ends lost 7 bases and 4 bases respectively, with 16 bases between them. The CDR3 region is CASNPQGMATEAFF. In DNA form, the CDR3 reads TGTGCCAGTAACCCCCAGGGGATGGCCACTGAAGCTTTCTTT.

The CDR3 sequence: CASSFDRGNEKLFF. The CDR3 bases are TGTGCCAGCAGCTTTGACAGGGGGAACGAAAAACTGTTTTTT. The chain links TRBV5-8 to TRBJ1-4; the match to TRBD1 covers 9 bases. CDR3 length equals 14 residues. Unmatched junction bases numbered 4, after V lost 2 bases and J lost 8 bases. Per germline, CDR1 SGHTS and CDR2 YDEGEE.

The chain joins TRBV21-1 to TRBJ1-5. TRBV21-1 is given as a pseudogene. The CDR3 has 17 residues. The CDR3 loop reads CASSKALGGARNQPQHF. The CDR3 DNA follows: TGTGCCAGCAGCAAGGCCCTGGGGGGGGCTCGCAATCAGCCCCAGCATTTT.

The rearrangement uses TRBV27 and TRBJ2-1, with TRBD2 matching over 10 bases. CDR1 and CDR2 from the germline V gene are MNHEY and SMNVEV (reference sequence). This CDR3 has 15 amino acids. The V segment lost 5 bases and the J segment 7 bases; nucleotides outside the gene matches: 8. CDR3 protein: CASSTTSGLVNEQFF. CDR3 sequence (DNA): TGTGCCAGCAGTACGACTAGCGGGTTAGTGAATGAGCAGTTCTTC.

This clone turned up a few times. The chain carries TRBV6-1 and TRBJ2-7, with 7 bases that match TRBD1. The junction had 8 bases not matched to a gene; V was cut back by 3 bases and J by 0 bases. The CDR3 is 16 amino acids. Germline assignment: CDR1 MNHNS and CDR2 SASEGT. CDR3 DNA sequence: TGTGCCAGCAGTGATGACTCCGGACAGGCCTCCTACGAGCAGTACTTC. Residues: CASSDDSGQASYEQYF.

This chain connects TRBV5-1 to TRBJ2-7, with 8 bases aligning to TRBD2. Germline CDR1 is SGHRS and CDR2 is YFSETQ. The CDR3 loop spans 18 amino acids. Unmatched junction bases numbered 13, after V lost 1 base and J lost 1 base. CDR3: CASSLMPGGQEFSYEQYF. The CDR3 DNA sequence: TGCGCCAGCAGCTTGATGCCGGGAGGGCAAGAGTTTTCCTACGAGCAGTACTTC.

The rearrangement uses TRBV11-3 and TRBJ2-7; TRBD1 is a possible D gene (5 bases). This CDR3 has 13 amino acids. CDR1 and CDR2 (germline): SGHNT, YENEEA. The ends were cut back, 4 bases at V and 1 base at J, with 8 bases in the middle. In DNA form, the CDR3 reads TGTGCCAGCAGCTCCGGACAATCCTACGAGCAGTACTTC. It translates to CASSSGQSYEQYF. Filled out from reference TRBV11-3 and TRBJ2-7, the complete variable domain reads EAGVVQSPRYKIIEKKQPVAFWCNPISGHNTLYWYLQNLGQGPELLIRYENEEAVDDSQLPKDRFSAERLKGVDSTLKIQPAELGDSAVYLCASSSGQSYEQYFGPGTRLTVT.

This chain connects TRBV7-3 to TRBJ1-5; 7 positions agree with TRBD1. The ends lost 2 bases at V and 7 bases at J; junction bases unmatched: 2. The CDR3 runs to 13 residues. Germline CDR1 SGHTA, CDR2 FQGTGA. CDR3 loop: CASSLHRGQPQHF. The DNA for the CDR3 is TGTGCCAGCAGCTTACACAGGGGCCAGCCCCAGCATTTT.